Below are 27 T cell receptor beta chains sequenced from a single sample in a study of blood T cell repertoires in COVID-19. The table came from immunoSEQ multiplex PCR; TCRdb's copy has only in-frame clones and leaves some out. The sample records 250,000 to 300,000 clones, approximately 84% being singletons. Sequencing used PBMCs or T cells enriched from blood (not recorded which). The source of these receptors is a man younger than 35 who had recovered from COVID-19.

The chain recombines TRBV6-1 with TRBJ1-1; 7 bases agree with TRBD1. The V gene end was trimmed by 3 bases and the J gene end by 1 base; junction bases not matched to a gene: 5. The CDR3 spans 15 residues. The V gene's germline CDR1 is MNHNS and CDR2 SASEGT. The CDR3: CASSDRQGSNTEAFF. CDR3 DNA: TGTGCCAGCAGTGACCGACAGGGATCGAACACTGAAGCTTTCTTT.

This chain joins TRBV19 and TRBJ2-7, with 11 bases lining up with TRBD2. This CDR3 is 16 amino acids long. The germline V gene encodes CDR1 LNHDA and CDR2 SQIVND (reference sequence). The V gene end was trimmed by 4 bases and the J gene end by 7 bases; junction bases not matched to a gene: 12. The CDR3 DNA reads as TGTGCCAGTAGTAGACAACTAGCGGGAGTAGTATGGGAGCAGTACTTC. This gives the protein CASSRQLAGVVWEQYF.

The chain joins TRBV20-1 to TRBJ1-5; tentatively, D is TRBD1 (5 bases). The CDR3 is 16 amino acids. Germline CDR1 and CDR2: DFQATT and SNEGSKA (reference sequence). V was clipped by 3 bases and J by 0 bases, with 15 bases between them. The CDR3 nucleotides are TGCAGTGCTAGTCTGGGGCAGACTTATAGCAATCAGCCCCAGCATTTT. Amino acid sequence: CSASLGQTYSNQPQHF.

The chain's CDR3 is CASRAGQGYEQYF. In nucleotides, the CDR3 is TGCGCCAGCAGAGCGGGACAGGGTTACGAGCAGTACTTC. J is TRBJ2-7 and V is TRBV5-1, with 9 bases that match TRBD1. Per the germline V gene, CDR1 is SGHRS and CDR2 is YFSETQ. V lost 5 bases to trimming and J lost 4 bases; unmatched junction nucleotides: 4. The CDR3 is 13 residues long.

The genes are TRBV12-3 or TRBV12-4 and TRBJ2-3, with a weak D call TRBD2 (6 bases). Trimming pared 6 bases from V and 7 bases from J, leaving 8 bases between. The CDR3 is 11 amino acids. The CDR3 protein is CASSRGYTQYF. Here the CDR3 DNA reads TGTGCCAGCAGCCGGGGGTATACGCAGTATTTT.

V and J are TRBV3-1 (or the pseudogene TRBV3-2) and TRBJ2-3; 11 bases line up with TRBD2. Germline V gene lookup returns CDR1 LGHDT and CDR2 YNNKEL (reference sequence). The length of the CDR3 is 12 residues. Trimming took 4 bases from V and 11 from J; bases not matched to a gene: 2. CDR3 region: CASSRLAGQQYF. CDR3 nucleotide sequence: TGTGCCAGCAGCCGACTAGCGGGGCAGCAGTATTTT.

The rearrangement links TRBV14 to TRBJ1-1; D is possibly TRBD1 (6 bases). Between the trimmed V and J ends, which lost 5 bases and 6 bases, there was a span of 19 bases. Germline V CDR1 and CDR2: SGHDN, FVKESK. The CDR3 totals 15 residues. The CDR3, as DNA: TGTGCCAGCAGCGCTTGGACAGATAAATCCCCTGAAGCTTTCTTT. Amino acids: CASSAWTDKSPEAFF. Filled out from reference TRBV14 and TRBJ1-1, the complete variable domain reads EAGVTQFPSHSVIEKGQTVTLRCDPISGHDNLYWYRRVMGKEIKFLLHFVKESKQDESGMPNNRFLAERTGGTYSTLKVQPAELEDSGVYFCASSAWTDKSPEAFFGQGTRLTVV.

The CDR3 loop reads CASSQLAGAEQYF. CDR3 bases: TGTGCCAGCAGTCAACTAGCGGGAGCCGAGCAGTACTTC. The chain combines TRBV28 with TRBJ2-7; 11 bases match TRBD2. V lost 5 bases to trimming and J lost 6 bases; unmatched junction nucleotides: 3. The CDR3 contains 13 residues. The V gene's germline CDR1 is MDHEN and CDR2 SYDVKM.

In this sample, this clone turned up once. The V call is TRBV2, the J call TRBJ1-1; TRBD1 matches 7 bases. From germline, CDR1 is SNHLY and CDR2 FYNNEI. V shed 4 bases, J shed 6 bases, and the junction held 5 bases outside the gene matches. The CDR3 loop spans 13 amino acids. The CDR3, as DNA: TGTGCCAGCAGTGGAGCAGGGGGGGCTGAAGCTTTCTTT. Encoded protein: CASSGAGGAEAFF. Based on the CDR3 plus reference TRBV2 and TRBJ1-1, the full variable domain is EPEVTQTPSHQVTQMGQEVILRCVPISNHLYFYWYRQILGQKVEFLVSFYNNEISEKSEIFDDQFSVERPDGSNFTLKIRSTKLEDSAMYFCASSGAGGAEAFFGQGTRLTVV.

This chain uses TRBV4-1 with TRBJ1-4; 11 bases align to TRBD1. CDR3 length: 16 residues. In germline, CDR1 is MGHRA, CDR2 YSYEKL. Trimming took 4 bases from V and 6 from J; bases not matched to a gene: 7. The DNA for the CDR3 is TGCGCCAGCAGCCGCGGACAGGGGGCTCTTGATGAAAAACTGTTTTTT. It specifies CASSRGQGALDEKLFF.

This sequence joins TRBV20-1 and TRBJ2-1; D ambiguous. Trimming took off 0 bases at V and 8 bases at J, with 5 bases between the two ends. Germline loops: CDR1 DFQATT, CDR2 SNEGSKA (reference sequence). This CDR3 has 11 amino acids. CDR3 DNA sequence: TGCAGTGCTAGAGACCAGTATGAGCAGTTCTTC. It codes for CSARDQYEQFF.

V usage is TRBV5-1 and J usage is TRBJ1-4, with D unresolved. CDR3 size: 15 residues. Trimming took off 0 bases at V and 10 bases at J, with 16 bases between the two ends. Per the germline V gene, CDR1 is SGHRS and CDR2 is YFSETQ. The CDR3 DNA reads as TGCGCCAGCAGCTTGGAAGGATTACTAGCGGGAAAACTGTTTTTT. It yields the protein CASSLEGLLAGKLFF.

The chain uses TRBV4-1 and TRBJ2-2, with a weak D call TRBD1 (6 bases). V was cut by 6 bases and J by 7 bases, with 12 bases left in between. Germline V lookup: CDR1 MGHRA, CDR2 YSYEKL. The CDR3 consists of 13 residues. CDR3 bases: TGCGCCAGCAGTCTACAGGGTGTCGGGGAGCTGTTTTTT. It is translated as CASSLQGVGELFF.

The CDR3 spells CASSTSDRGTGNEQFF. CDR3 coding DNA: TGTGCCAGCAGCACTTCGGACAGGGGGACTGGCAATGAGCAGTTCTTC. The rearrangement joins TRBV11-2 to TRBJ2-1; 10 bases fit TRBD1. V shed 5 bases and J 6 bases; nucleotides not matched to a gene: 10. CDR3 size: 16 residues. Germline loops: CDR1 SGHAT, CDR2 FQNNGV.

This clone was counted only a few times. The chain uses TRBV29-1 and TRBJ1-2; perhaps TRBD1 as D (6 bases). The CDR3 is 13 amino acids. The V and J ends lost 6 bases and 1 base respectively, with 12 bases between them. CDR1 is SQVTM, CDR2 ANQGSEA, per germline. The CDR3 protein is CSVPTGLNYGYTF. Written as DNA, the CDR3 is TGCAGCGTCCCGACAGGCCTTAACTATGGCTACACCTTC. Looking up the rest from reference TRBV29-1 and TRBJ1-2 gives the full variable domain: SAVISQKPSRDICQRGTSLTIQCQVDSQVTMMFWYRQQPGQSLTLIATANQGSEATYESGFVIDKFPISRPNLTFSTLTVSNMSPEDSSIYLCSVPTGLNYGYTFGSGTRLTVV.

This clone occurred a few times. This chain links TRBV14 with TRBJ2-2; D unclear. The CDR3 is 14 residues long. Between the trimmed V and J ends, which lost 1 base and 3 bases, there was a span of 6 bases. Per the germline V gene, CDR1 is SGHDN and CDR2 is FVKESK. The CDR3 region has the DNA TGTGCCAGCAGCCAAGTTCCGGACACCGGGGAGCTGTTTTTT. This encodes CASSQVPDTGELFF.

This clone was found many times. V gene TRBV6-1 combines with J gene TRBJ1-4; D is undetermined. The V gene lost 1 base and the J gene lost 5 bases, with 8 bases spanning the gap. The CDR3 consists of 14 residues. Per the germline V gene, CDR1 is MNHNS and CDR2 is SASEGT. CDR3 nucleotide sequence: TGTGCCAGCAGTGAAGGCCAGGAAAATGAAAAACTGTTTTTT. This translates into CASSEGQENEKLFF.

This clone occurred once. This chain connects TRBV7-9 to TRBJ1-6; 9 bases fit TRBD1. The CDR3 has 14 residues. J gave up 10 bases and V 5 bases, and 6 bases lay outside the gene matches. CDR1 and CDR2 (germline): SEHNR, FQNEAQ (reference sequence). The CDR3 loop reads CASSTRQGESPLHF. CDR3 DNA: TGTGCCAGCAGCACACGACAGGGGGAATCACCCCTCCACTTT.

V and J are TRBV20-1 and TRBJ1-2, with TRBD1 as a possible D gene (6 bases). Trimming took 6 bases from V and 5 from J, leaving 10 bases between them. CDR1 and CDR2 (germline): DFQATT, SNEGSKA (reference sequence). The CDR3 runs 11 residues. The CDR3 DNA sequence: TGCAGTGCCGGGGGGGCGTATGGCTACACCTTC. It translates to CSAGGAYGYTF.

CDR3: CASSFPGTGNNEKLFF. The DNA of the CDR3 is TGTGCCAGCAGTTTCCCCGGGACAGGGAATAATGAAAAACTGTTTTTT. The chain couples TRBV28 to TRBJ1-4; 9 bases line up with TRBD1. CDR3 size: 16 residues. Looked up from germline, CDR1 is MDHEN and CDR2 is SYDVKM. The V segment lost 3 bases and the J segment 4 bases; nucleotides outside the gene matches: 6.

The chain recombines TRBV3-1 (or the pseudogene TRBV3-2) with TRBJ1-1; D call uncertain. The CDR3 extends over 15 amino acids. The V and J ends lost 5 bases and 1 base respectively, with 14 bases between them. Germline-derived CDR1 and CDR2 are LGHDT and YNNKEL (reference sequence). CDR3 nucleotide sequence: TGTGCCAGCAGCTTCAACCCTCGGGGGAACACTGAAGCTTTCTTT. This gives the protein CASSFNPRGNTEAFF.

This clone appeared a few times. The CDR3 sequence is CASSYSLGTGELFF. CDR3 DNA sequence: TGTGCCAGCAGTTACTCCCTCGGGACCGGGGAGCTGTTTTTT. The J gene is TRBJ2-2, the V gene TRBV6-5, with unresolved D. CDR3 length: 14 residues. CDR1 and CDR2 from the germline V gene are MNHEY and SVGAGI. Trimming left V 0 bases short and J 5 bases short, with 7 bases between.

This chain connects TRBV7-8 to TRBJ2-2; tentative D call: TRBD2 (6 bases). The germline V gene has CDR1 SGHVS and CDR2 FQNEAQ. V was cut by 5 bases and J by 2 bases, with 27 bases left in between. The CDR3 contains 20 residues. The CDR3 DNA sequence: TGTGCCAGCAGCCCTCGAGAAGGACTACGGGGTGCGATTAACACCGGGGAGCTGTTTTTT. It yields the protein CASSPREGLRGAINTGELFF.

The chain uses TRBV19 and TRBJ1-1; D unresolved. Looked up from germline, CDR1 is LNHDA and CDR2 is SQIVND (reference sequence). V lost 3 bases, J lost 0 bases, and 14 bases lay in between. The CDR3 is made up of 16 amino acids. CDR3 DNA sequence: TGTGCCAGTAGTATGTTGCTCGAGGGCCTGAACACTGAAGCTTTCTTT. Protein product: CASSMLLEGLNTEAFF.

The V call is TRBV7-9, the J call TRBJ1-5, with 10 bases lining up with TRBD1. Germline CDR1 SEHNR, CDR2 FQNEAQ (reference sequence). CDR3 length: 16 residues. J gave up 5 bases and V 5 bases, and 9 bases lay outside the gene matches. The CDR3 is CASSPLGTGVDQPQHF. CDR3 nucleotides: TGTGCCAGCAGCCCTCTAGGGACAGGGGTGGATCAGCCCCAGCATTTT.

The chain has TRBV14 and TRBJ2-5; TRBD2 agrees at 7 bases. The CDR3 covers 20 residues. The germline V gene has CDR1 SGHDN and CDR2 FVKESK. V lost 0 bases and J lost 0; bases outside the gene matches: 16. CDR3 coding DNA: TGTGCCAGCAGCCAAGATGTAGGGGAGCGGGAATGGCCGTACCAAGAGACCCAGTACTTC. Amino acids: CASSQDVGEREWPYQETQYF.

The V gene is TRBV7-9, the J gene TRBJ1-3, with 9 bases aligning to TRBD1. The junction had 0 bases not matched to a gene; V was cut back by 4 bases and J by 2 bases. CDR3 length equals 14 residues. CDR1 and CDR2 (germline): SEHNR, FQNEAQ (reference sequence). The CDR3 nucleotides read TGTGCCAGCAGCTGGACAGGGGCTGGAAACACCATATATTTT. It yields the protein CASSWTGAGNTIYF.